This entry features one T cell receptor delta chain sequence. Its specificity is not known. Other DNA sequences in this specimen translate into the identical CDR3. Extracted RNA was reverse transcribed into cDNA. The CDR3 regions were amplified by multiplex PCR from V-gene primers to a constant-region primer. TCRdb re-called clones from the multiplex PCR reads using CATT. The sample comprises some 54,000 delta-chain clones, 15% of which are singletons, and 0.5% rests with the top ten. Thymocytes were sorted as CD3+ TCRVdelta1+ TCRVdelta2- after alphabeta T cell depletion. Sorted Vdelta1+ thymocytes were roughly 98% to 99.6% pure. The CDR3 is 21 amino acids. Germline lookup yields CDR1 TSWWSYY and CDR2 QGS. J gave up 0 bases and V 6 bases, and 23 bases lay outside the gene matches. The data were obtained in a study of Vδ1+ human thymocytes. Study-wide findings and caveats: Unlike peripheral blood Vdelta1+ controls, thymic delta-chain sequences included 20% to 25% Vdelta2 and few Vdelta3. In the thymus, TRG and TRD repertoires looked highly polyclonal with Gaussian CDR3 lengths. Bulk data may be misread because of unexpected Vdelta2 sequences.

The chain carries TRDV1 and TRDJ1, with 9 bases identical to TRDD2. Sequencing used Vdelta1+ gamma-delta thymocytes from the thymus. The subset here: FACS-sorted CD3+ TCRalphabeta- TCRVdelta1+ TCRVdelta2- thymocytes. The TCR originated in a boy under two years old who had congenital heart surgery. CDR3 region: CALGSSAFLRRIRRDTDKLIF. The CDR3 nucleotides read TGTGCTCTTGGCTCGAGCGCCTTCCTACGTAGGATACGCCGAGACACCGATAAACTCATCTTT.